This TCR beta chain was observed in a study of T cell responses to AZD1222 COVID-19 vaccine. The repertoire was sequenced with immunoSEQ multiplex PCR; TCRdb's copy has only in-frame clones and lacks some. The table records about 120,000 clones, under 90% of them present only once. Study outcomes and limitations: Only 5 or 6 AZD1222 recipients were seropositive at baseline.

The germline CDR1 and CDR2 sequences are SGHRS and YFSETQ. Trimming shortened V by 2 bases and J by 1 base, and 12 bases separated the two germline ends. The CDR3 runs to 15 residues. On this clone: The antigen is not known.

The V call is TRBV5-1, the J call TRBJ1-1; D is possibly TRBD1 (6 bases). Source: peripheral blood, taken on day 0 of AZD1222 vaccination. This clonotype was sampled from an adult in good health. The CDR3 reads CASSFQGSGNTEAFF. The CDR3 bases are TGCGCCAGCAGCTTCCAGGGGTCGGGGAACACTGAAGCTTTCTTT.